The 32 T cell receptor beta chains below all came from one sample that was sequenced in a study of blood T cell repertoires in COVID-19. Measured with immunoSEQ multiplex PCR; TCRdb has only the in-frame clones, and not every one. The sample lists under 200,000 clones, 75% to 90% occurring once. The sample consisted of PBMCs or T cells enriched from blood (not recorded which). The receptors shown here come from a woman in her sixties who had recovered from COVID-19.

The chain is built from TRBV2 and TRBJ2-3; D is uncertain. CDR3 size: 15 residues. Deletions cut 6 bases from V and 2 bases from J, with 15 bases between. Germline CDR1 SNHLY, CDR2 FYNNEI. The CDR3 loop reads CASRVTTEYTDTQYF. DNA for the CDR3: TGTGCCAGCAGGGTCACCACCGAGTACACAGATACGCAGTATTTT. Supplemented by reference TRBV2 and TRBJ2-3, the full variable domain reads EPEVTQTPSHQVTQMGQEVILRCVPISNHLYFYWYRQILGQKVEFLVSFYNNEISEKSEIFDDQFSVERPDGSNFTLKIRSTKLEDSAMYFCASRVTTEYTDTQYFGPGTRLTVL.

This clone was seen a handful of times. Here the CDR3 reads CASSQQGGTEAFF. CDR3 coding DNA: TGTGCCAGCAGTCAACAGGGAGGGACTGAAGCTTTCTTT. The chain combines TRBV25-1 with TRBJ1-1; D possibly corresponds to TRBD1 (6 bases). Germline V gene data show CDR1 as MGHDK and CDR2 as SYGVNS. The CDR3 spans 13 residues. V was trimmed by 5 bases and J by 5 bases, leaving 12 bases between them.

The chain joins TRBV24-1 to TRBJ2-3; 10 nucleotides line up with TRBD2. The CDR3 runs 13 residues. The V segment lost 4 bases and the J segment 12 bases; nucleotides outside the gene matches: 6. CDR1 is KGHDR and CDR2 is SFDVKD in the germline V gene. The CDR3 protein is CATSELTSGYQYF. CDR3 bases: TGTGCCACCAGTGAGTTGACTAGCGGGTATCAGTATTTT.

The chain carries TRBV3-1 (or the pseudogene TRBV3-2) and TRBJ1-4; D unresolved. The CDR3 is 14 amino acids. V lost 5 bases and J 5 bases, leaving 12 bases between the germline ends. From germline, CDR1 is LGHDT and CDR2 YNNKEL (reference sequence). The CDR3 DNA sequence: TGTGCCAGCAGCTACCGGGAGTCCAATGAAAAACTGTTTTTT. Residues: CASSYRESNEKLFF.

The chain combines TRBV7-9 with TRBJ2-7; perhaps TRBD2 as D (6 bases). Trimming removed 7 bases from V and 3 bases from J, with 13 bases in between. This CDR3 spans 13 amino acids. The germline V gene has CDR1 SEHNR and CDR2 FQNEAQ (reference sequence). The CDR3 DNA reads TGTGCCAGCACCCGGGACTCTTTCTACGAGCAGTACTTC. Translating gives CASTRDSFYEQYF. Variable domain in full (rest from reference TRBV7-9 and TRBJ2-7): DTGVSQNPRHKITKRGQNVTFRCDPISEHNRLYWYRQTLGQGPEFLTYFQNEAQLEKSRLLSDRFSAERPKGSFSTLEIQRTEQGDSAMYLCASTRDSFYEQYFGPGTRLTVT.

This rearrangement joins TRBV6-5 to TRBJ2-1; D remains ambiguous. CDR1 and CDR2 (germline): MNHEY, SVGAGI. Trimming took 8 bases from V and 0 from J, leaving 11 bases between them. The CDR3 is made up of 14 amino acids. CDR3 nucleotides: TGTGCCAGCCGCCCCCCCGGCTCCTACAATGAGCAGTTCTTC. Translating it yields CASRPPGSYNEQFF.

V gene TRBV10-1 combines with J gene TRBJ1-1; tentative D call: TRBD1 (6 bases). The germline V gene has CDR1 WNHNN and CDR2 SYGVQD (reference sequence). The V end was cut by 5 bases, the J end by 0 bases, with 13 bases between. The CDR3 covers 15 residues. In nucleotides, the CDR3 is TGCGCCAGCAGTAGCGGACAGCAATTGAACACTGAAGCTTTCTTT. Encoded protein: CASSSGQQLNTEAFF.

The V gene is TRBV29-1, the J gene TRBJ2-1; 9 bases are a match to TRBD1. The junction had 13 bases not matched to a gene; V was cut back by 6 bases and J by 4 bases. The CDR3 covers 16 residues. Germline assignment: CDR1 SQVTM and CDR2 ANQGSEA. For the CDR3, the DNA is TGCAGCGTGGGACCACAGGGGGCAATAGGGTACAATGAGCAGTTCTTC. Its translation is CSVGPQGAIGYNEQFF.

V is TRBV6-5 and J is TRBJ1-1, with D perhaps matching TRBD1 (5 bases). This CDR3 has 13 residues. Germline V gene lookup returns CDR1 MNHEY and CDR2 SVGAGI. Trimming cost V 9 bases and J 5 bases, with 16 bases left between them. The DNA for the CDR3 is TGTGCCAGTCAGGGAATCGGGCGGACTGAAGCTTTCTTT. As protein: CASQGIGRTEAFF.

A few counts support this clone. The chain links TRBV7-2 to TRBJ2-7, with a tentative D call TRBD1 (5 bases). The CDR3 contains 12 residues. Trimming took off 6 bases at V and 3 bases at J, with 9 bases between the two ends. Germline V gene lookup returns CDR1 SGHTA and CDR2 FQGNSA. In nucleotides, the CDR3 is TGTGCCAGCAGTGAACAGGTCTACGAGCAGTACTTC. This sequence encodes CASSEQVYEQYF.

J is TRBJ1-1 and V is TRBV27; 10 nucleotides line up with TRBD1. Unmatched junction bases numbered 5, after V lost 5 bases and J lost 5 bases. This CDR3 spans 14 amino acids. Germline CDR1 and CDR2: MNHEY and SMNVEV (reference sequence). CDR3 amino acids: CASSMTGGWTEAFF. The CDR3 coding sequence is TGTGCCAGCAGTATGACAGGGGGCTGGACTGAAGCTTTCTTT.

This clone was recorded once. The J gene is TRBJ2-6, the V gene TRBV14; D perhaps matches TRBD2 (5 bases). The length of the CDR3 is 15 residues. Per the germline V gene, CDR1 is SGHDN and CDR2 is FVKESK. The V and J ends lost 4 bases and 1 base respectively, with 8 bases between them. Here the CDR3 reads CASSLWTSGANVLTF. CDR3 nucleotides: TGTGCCAGCAGCCTTTGGACTTCTGGGGCCAACGTCCTGACTTTC.

The rearrangement links TRBV28 to TRBJ1-3; D call uncertain. CDR3 length: 13 residues. V lost 5 bases and J 0 bases, leaving 5 bases between the germline ends. Germline-derived CDR1 and CDR2 are MDHEN and SYDVKM. CDR3 protein: CASSVLSGNTIYF. The DNA of the CDR3 is TGTGCCAGCAGTGTCCTCTCTGGAAACACCATATATTTT.

This clone has only a few counts. The chain has TRBV25-1 and TRBJ2-1; 8 nucleotides agree with TRBD1. With 5 bases clipped from V and 5 bases from J, the junction kept 11 bases outside the gene matches. Germline V gives CDR1 MGHDK, CDR2 SYGVNS. The CDR3 sequence is 16 residues long. The CDR3 sequence: CASSPRTGWQNNEQFF. The CDR3 DNA follows: TGTGCCAGCAGTCCCCGGACAGGGTGGCAGAACAATGAGCAGTTCTTC.

V gene TRBV9 combines with J gene TRBJ1-2; 7 bases are shared with TRBD1. The germline gives CDR1 SGDLS, CDR2 YYNGEE. CDR3 length equals 15 residues. Germline trimming cut 3 bases from V and 7 bases from J; bases unmatched to any gene: 12. The CDR3 DNA is TGTGCCAGCAGCGAGGGGATTACAGGGGTAGGTGGCTACACCTTC. Protein sequence: CASSEGITGVGGYTF.

The rearrangement uses TRBV7-3 and TRBJ1-1, with 7 bases fitting TRBD1. CDR3 length: 15 residues. Germline V lookup: CDR1 SGHTA, CDR2 FQGTGA. Losses at the gene ends were 2 bases for V and 4 bases for J; bases not matched to a gene: 7. CDR3: CASSLDRVIFTEAFF. CDR3 sequence (DNA): TGTGCCAGCAGCTTAGACAGGGTTATCTTCACTGAAGCTTTCTTT.

The rearrangement uses TRBV5-6 and TRBJ1-2; D is unresolved. Between the trimmed V and J ends, which lost 2 bases and 8 bases, there was a span of 16 bases. The germline CDR1 and CDR2 sequences are SGHDT and YYEEEE. This CDR3 region has 14 residues. This CDR3 is CASSLRTGYGGYTF. The CDR3 region has the DNA TGTGCCAGCAGCTTACGAACGGGGTATGGAGGCTACACCTTC.

The chain employs TRBV5-1 and TRBJ2-7; tentative D call: TRBD1 (6 bases). The CDR3 runs 13 residues. V was trimmed by 0 bases and J by 6 bases, leaving 10 bases between them. CDR1 and CDR2 (germline): SGHRS, YFSETQ. The CDR3 DNA is TGCGCCAGCAGCTTGGAAACAGGGAGCGAGCAGTACTTC. This translates into CASSLETGSEQYF.

This chain links TRBV29-1 with TRBJ2-1, with 9 nucleotides matching TRBD2. The CDR3 sequence is 17 residues long. CDR1 is SQVTM and CDR2 is ANQGSEA in the germline V gene. V lost 6 bases to trimming and J lost 5 bases; unmatched junction nucleotides: 17. The CDR3 protein is CSVAPRIAGANHNEQFF. In DNA form, the CDR3 reads TGCAGCGTAGCCCCGAGGATAGCGGGGGCCAATCACAATGAGCAGTTCTTC.

V is TRBV27 and J is TRBJ2-7, with 8 bases matching TRBD1. V was clipped by 2 bases and J by 7 bases; unmatched bases: 10. The CDR3 is made up of 15 amino acids. Germline V lookup: CDR1 MNHEY, CDR2 SMNVEV (reference sequence). CDR3 DNA: TGTGCCAGCAGTTTAAACCGGGACAGGACAACTGAGCAGTACTTC. Residues: CASSLNRDRTTEQYF.

CDR3 residues: CASSQESGTGELFF. CDR3 in DNA: TGTGCCAGCAGCCAAGAGTCGGGCACCGGGGAGCTGTTTTTT. This sequence joins TRBV3-1 (or the pseudogene TRBV3-2) and TRBJ2-2; no reliable D call. Deletions cut 0 bases from V and 4 bases from J, with 6 bases between. The CDR3 extends over 14 amino acids. Germline CDR1 LGHDT, CDR2 YNNKEL (reference sequence).

J is TRBJ2-1 and V is TRBV7-9; 11 positions match TRBD2. The J segment lost 12 bases and the V segment lost 4 bases, leaving 11 bases of the junction unmatched. Germline values: CDR1 SEHNR, CDR2 FQNEAQ (reference sequence). This CDR3 spans 15 amino acids. The CDR3 DNA is TGTGCCAGCAGCTCACGGATGACTAGCGGGAATTTGCAGTTCTTC. This translates into CASSSRMTSGNLQFF.

The chain has TRBV2 and TRBJ2-3; 9 nucleotides match TRBD1. The ends lost 5 bases at V and 0 bases at J; junction bases unmatched: 3. The CDR3 spans 15 residues. Germline V gives CDR1 SNHLY, CDR2 FYNNEI. Here the CDR3 DNA reads TGTGCCAGCAGTCCGGACAGGGGTAGCACAGATACGCAGTATTTT. As protein: CASSPDRGSTDTQYF.

V usage is TRBV10-3 and J usage is TRBJ1-6; D perhaps matches TRBD1 (5 bases). V dropped 3 bases and J dropped 7 bases, with 7 bases sitting between them. From germline, CDR1 is ENHRY and CDR2 SYGVKD. The CDR3 covers 13 residues. This CDR3 reads CAISEGVNSPLHF. CDR3 DNA: TGTGCCATCAGTGAAGGGGTGAATTCACCCCTCCACTTT.

The V gene is TRBV9, the J gene TRBJ2-1; 7 nucleotides agree with TRBD2. CDR1 is SGDLS, CDR2 YYNGEE, per germline. The CDR3 is 15 residues long. Trimming removed 4 bases from V and 4 bases from J; junction bases left unmatched: 8. The CDR3 sequence: CASSPIAGIYNEQFF. CDR3 DNA: TGTGCCAGCAGCCCAATAGCGGGTATATACAATGAGCAGTTCTTC.

This chain links TRBV18 with TRBJ1-5; perhaps TRBD1 as D (6 bases). CDR1 and CDR2 from the germline V gene are KGHSH and LQKENI. This CDR3 contains 16 residues. Trimming pared 3 bases from V and 4 bases from J, leaving 16 bases between. Written as DNA, the CDR3 is TGTGCCAGCTCACCCCCAGGGGCCGGGGAGAATCAGCCCCAGCATTTT. Residues: CASSPPGAGENQPQHF.

This chain uses TRBV5-1 with TRBJ2-5; unclear D gene. The V and J ends lost 2 bases and 5 bases respectively, with 7 bases between them. Germline V lookup: CDR1 SGHRS, CDR2 YFSETQ. The CDR3 has 12 amino acids. This CDR3 is CASSFARETQYF. Written as DNA, the CDR3 is TGCGCCAGCAGCTTTGCGCGGGAGACCCAGTACTTC.

V usage is TRBV24-1 and J usage is TRBJ1-2; possibly TRBD1 for D (5 bases). The germline V gene encodes CDR1 KGHDR and CDR2 SFDVKD. V was clipped by 0 bases and J by 8 bases, with 15 bases between them. The CDR3 totals 15 residues. CDR3 loop: CATSDLAGGKVGYTF. As DNA, the CDR3 is TGTGCCACCAGTGATTTGGCCGGGGGAAAAGTAGGCTACACCTTC.

V and J are TRBV5-4 and TRBJ1-1, with 9 bases that match TRBD1. Germline loops: CDR1 SGHNT, CDR2 YYREEE (reference sequence). V trimming: 4 bases; J trimming: 5 bases; junction bases outside the gene matches: 12. This CDR3 contains 16 residues. The CDR3 DNA reads as TGTGCCAGCAGCCTAGCTAGACAGGGGGGGAATACTGAAGCTTTCTTT. This sequence encodes CASSLARQGGNTEAFF.

The chain combines TRBV6-5 with TRBJ1-1; 7 nucleotides align to TRBD1. V trimming: 6 bases; J trimming: 4 bases; junction bases outside the gene matches: 8. Germline values: CDR1 MNHEY, CDR2 SVGAGI. This CDR3 has 14 residues. The CDR3 DNA follows: TGTGCCAGCAGACTGACAGGGCAGTTCACTGAAGCTTTCTTT. Protein product: CASRLTGQFTEAFF.

V and J are TRBV9 and TRBJ2-3; tentative D call: TRBD1 (5 bases). The V end lost 3 bases, the J end lost 1 base, and 9 bases lay between the germline ends. Germline CDR1 SGDLS, CDR2 YYNGEE. The CDR3 covers 14 residues. The CDR3 region has the DNA TGTGCCAGCAGCGAGGGGCCCGGCACAGATACGCAGTATTTT. Its protein product is CASSEGPGTDTQYF. Together with reference TRBV9 and TRBJ2-3, the CDR3 gives the full variable domain: DSGVTQTPKHLITATGQRVTLRCSPRSGDLSVYWYQQSLDQGLQFLIQYYNGEERAKGNILERFSAQQFPDLHSELNLSSLELGDSALYFCASSEGPGTDTQYFGPGTRLTVL.

The rearrangement joins TRBV10-3 to TRBJ2-2; 8 nucleotides match TRBD2. The CDR3 spans 15 residues. The germline CDR1 and CDR2 sequences are ENHRY and SYGVKD. V lost 2 bases to trimming and J lost 5 bases; unmatched junction nucleotides: 4. The CDR3 nucleotides are TGTGCCATCAGTGAGCGGGGGGGTGAAACCGGGGAGCTGTTTTTT. This codes for CAISERGGETGELFF.